These 17 T cell receptor beta chains came from one sample sequenced in a study of neurological immune-mediated disorders. TCRdb recomputed calls from the 5' RACE reads with MiXCR, one row per CDR3 protein. The sample has about 38,000 distinct CDR3 sequences, around 10% seen once. Time point: technical triplicate 1. What was sequenced was PBMCs. The source of these receptors is a man aged 60 to 69 with HTLV-1-associated myelopathy (HAM/TSP).

This clonotype was counted ten times or more. This chain connects TRBV12-3 or TRBV12-4 to TRBJ2-3, with D uncertain. The CDR3 is 13 residues long. V was pared by 7 bases and J by 7 bases, with 15 bases between. The CDR3 here is CASTFYHGNTQYF. The CDR3 nucleotides are TGTGCCAGCACCTTCTACCACGGTAATACGCAGTATTTT.

This clonotype was detected ten times or more. This chain uses TRBV29-1 with TRBJ2-7; D may be TRBD2 (6 bases). The germline gives CDR1 SQVTM, CDR2 ANQGSEA. This CDR3 has 13 amino acids. V lost 5 bases, J lost 4 bases, and 15 bases lay in between. CDR3 DNA: TGCAGCGTTTCAACTAGCCCTGGGTACGAGCAGTACTTC. This gives the protein CSVSTSPGYEQYF.

A word on this clonotype: One end of the junction fails to match germline, which may point to a read error. The chain's CDR3 is CASSLESLADFIYGYTF. CDR3 nucleotides: TGCGCCAGCAGCTTAGAGTCTTTGGCGGATTTTATCTATGGCTACACCTTC. The J gene is TRBJ1-2, the V gene TRBV11-2; D gene ambiguous. Looked up from germline, CDR1 is SGHAT and CDR2 is FQNNGV. This CDR3 is 17 amino acids long.

This clonotype showed up many times. V and J are TRBV12-3 or TRBV12-4 and TRBJ2-7, with 7 bases identical to TRBD2. CDR3 length: 14 amino acids. Germline trimming cut 1 base from V and 6 bases from J; bases unmatched to any gene: 6. The CDR3 sequence is CASSLGGLHSEQYF. CDR3 DNA: TGTGCCAGCAGTTTAGGGGGACTACACAGCGAGCAGTACTTC.

This clonotype has at least ten counts. This CDR3 is CASSSKTIQETQYF. The CDR3 DNA follows: TGCGCCAGCAGCTCTAAGACAATCCAAGAGACCCAGTACTTC. The rearrangement uses TRBV5-1 and TRBJ2-5, with D uncertain. CDR3 length equals 14 residues. Trimming took off 3 bases at V and 1 base at J, with 10 bases between the two ends. CDR1 SGHRS and CDR2 YFSETQ come from the germline V gene.

This clonotype was picked up many times. This chain connects TRBV7-2 to TRBJ2-7; D is unclear. V gave up 4 bases and J gave up 2 bases, with 12 bases separating them. CDR3 size: 14 residues. Germline-derived CDR1 and CDR2 are SGHTA and FQGNSA. The CDR3 DNA is TGTGCCAGCAGCTCCTACGACGTACCCTACGAGCAGTACTTC. Its protein is CASSSYDVPYEQYF.

This clonotype was picked up many times. The V gene is TRBV7-8, the J gene TRBJ2-5; 12 bases are a match to TRBD2. The CDR3 is made up of 16 amino acids. Per the germline V gene, CDR1 is SGHVS and CDR2 is FQNEAQ. J gave up 4 bases and V 3 bases, and 6 bases lay outside the gene matches. In nucleotides, the CDR3 is TGTGCCAGCAGCTTTTCACTAGCGGGAGGCGGAGAGACCCAGTACTTC. It is translated as CASSFSLAGGGETQYF.

This clonotype showed up many times. The V call is TRBV19, the J call TRBJ1-2; the D gene is possibly TRBD1 (6 bases). The germline V gene encodes CDR1 LNHDA and CDR2 SQIVND (reference sequence). Trimming cost V 7 bases and J 4 bases, with 10 bases left between them. This CDR3 has 12 amino acids. CDR3 residues: CASTQDSYGYTF. CDR3 DNA: TGTGCCAGTACCCAGGACAGCTATGGCTACACCTTC.

This clonotype was counted at least ten times. The genes are TRBV7-9 and TRBJ2-7; 8 bases fit TRBD2. Per the germline V gene, CDR1 is SEHNR and CDR2 is FQNEAQ (reference sequence). The CDR3 runs 15 residues. V lost 5 bases and J lost 0; bases outside the gene matches: 6. CDR3 DNA: TGTGCCAGCAGCCCCGCGAGCGGGAGCTCCTACGAGCAGTACTTC. The encoded protein is CASSPASGSSYEQYF.

This clonotype has ten or more counts. CDR3 DNA: TGCAGCGCGGTCACAGGGTTCAATCAGCCCCAGCATTTT. Protein sequence: CSAVTGFNQPQHF. The V gene is TRBV29-1, the J gene TRBJ1-5, with D tentatively TRBD1 (6 bases). Germline values: CDR1 SQVTM, CDR2 ANQGSEA. The CDR3 has 13 residues. V was cut by 7 bases and J by 3 bases, with 13 bases left in between.

This clonotype was seen many times. The V call is TRBV5-1, the J call TRBJ1-1; D may be TRBD1 (5 bases). V was cut by 0 bases and J by 5 bases, with 14 bases left in between. The CDR3 runs to 15 residues. Germline CDR1 is SGHRS and CDR2 is YFSETQ. CDR3 sequence reads: CASSLALGQGTEAFF. CDR3 in DNA: TGCGCCAGCAGCTTGGCACTGGGGCAGGGTACTGAAGCTTTCTTT. Supplemented by reference TRBV5-1 and TRBJ1-1, the full variable domain reads KAGVTQTPRYLIKTRGQQVTLSCSPISGHRSVSWYQQTPGQGLQFLFEYFSETQRNKGNFPGRFSGRQFSNSRSEMNVSTLELGDSALYLCASSLALGQGTEAFFGQGTRLTVV.

This clonotype is medium-sized within its sample. The chain recombines TRBV20-1 with TRBJ2-7; 8 bases align to TRBD2. The CDR3 is made up of 16 amino acids. The V and J ends lost 1 base and 0 bases, in that order; junction bases with no gene match: 8. Germline CDR1 is DFQATT and CDR2 is SNEGSKA (reference sequence). The CDR3 here is CSARGLLAVPSYEQYF. Here the CDR3 DNA reads TGCAGTGCTAGAGGGTTACTAGCGGTACCCTCCTACGAGCAGTACTTC.

Notes on this clonotype: A single base separates this from a much larger clone, so it may be a read error. The V call is TRBV19, the J call TRBJ2-7; unclear D gene. This CDR3 is built from 11 residues. Germline CDR1 and CDR2: LNHDA and SQIVND (reference sequence). Here the CDR3 DNA reads TGTGCCAGTAGGAACAGCTACGAGCTGTACTTC. It codes for CASRNSYELYF. Drawing the rest from reference TRBV19 and TRBJ2-7, the complete variable domain is DGGITQSPKYLFRKEGQNVTLSCEQNLNHDAMYWYRQDPGQGLRLIYYSQIVNDFQKGDIAEGYSVSREKKESFPLTVTSAQKNPTAFYLCASRNSYELYFGPGTRLTVT.

Comments on this clonotype: Its ends do not fully match the called genes, so a read error is possible. This rearrangement joins TRBV7-2 to TRBJ2-5; D possibly corresponds to TRBD2 (6 bases). CDR3 length: 15 residues. Germline assignment: CDR1 SGHTA and CDR2 FQGNSA. CDR3 loop: CASGPQRTIQKTQYF. CDR3 in DNA: TGTGCCAGCGGCCCCCAAAGGACTATCCAAAAGACCCAGTACTTC.

This clonotype occurred many times. The rearrangement links TRBV2 to TRBJ1-3, with 8 bases aligning to TRBD1. There are 14 residues in the CDR3. Germline-derived CDR1 and CDR2 are SNHLY and FYNNEI. The V gene end was trimmed by 6 bases and the J gene end by 7 bases; junction bases not matched to a gene: 8. The CDR3 nucleotides are TGTGCCAGCAGCCCACGGACAGGGTGGAACACCATATATTTT. This codes for CASSPRTGWNTIYF.

Many counts were recorded for this clonotype. This chain connects TRBV20-1 to TRBJ1-4, with 10 positions matching TRBD1. The length of the CDR3 is 16 residues. V shed 0 bases, J shed 5 bases, and the junction held 6 bases outside the gene matches. Per the germline V gene, CDR1 is DFQATT and CDR2 is SNEGSKA (reference sequence). CDR3 region: CSARDSLGQGNEKLFF. In DNA form, the CDR3 reads TGCAGTGCTAGAGATTCTTTGGGACAGGGGAATGAAAAACTGTTTTTT.

By share, this clonotype ranks as medium-sized. The rearrangement joins TRBV20-1 to TRBJ2-5, with TRBD2 matching 9 bases. The CDR3 totals 12 residues. Looked up from germline, CDR1 is DFQATT and CDR2 is SNEGSKA (reference sequence). V shed 5 bases and J 4 bases; nucleotides not matched to a gene: 2. The CDR3, as DNA: TGCAGTGCTGTAGCGGGAGTAGAGACCCAGTACTTC. Translating it yields CSAVAGVETQYF.